These 28 T cell receptor beta chains came from one sample sequenced in a study of early T cells in non-severe SARS-CoV-2 infection. TCRdb re-called the 5' RACE reads through MiXCR, storing one row per CDR3 protein. The sample consists of 50,000 to 60,000 distinct CDR3 sequences, around 9.3% of them appearing once. The sequenced material came from whole blood. Receptors were obtained from an adult who was a healthcare worker with PCR-confirmed SARS-CoV-2 infection or an uninfected control (not recorded which).

This clonotype appeared a few times. The chain is built from TRBV4-1 and TRBJ1-1, with D possibly TRBD1 on 5 matching bases. There are 16 residues in the CDR3. V dropped 1 base and J dropped 1 base, with 13 bases sitting between them. Germline lookup yields CDR1 MGHRA and CDR2 YSYEKL. In DNA form, the CDR3 reads TGCGCCAGCAGCCAAGGGGCCGGGACGGAGAACACTGAAGCTTTCTTT. Its translation is CASSQGAGTENTEAFF.

The chain employs TRBV20-1 and TRBJ2-3; TRBD1 matches 8 bases. CDR1 DFQATT and CDR2 SNEGSKA come from the germline V gene (reference sequence). V lost 6 bases to trimming and J lost 2 bases; unmatched junction nucleotides: 22. The CDR3 length is 19 residues. The CDR3 DNA reads TGCAGTGCCCTTGCACAGAGGACGCCAGGGGGCTTGTACACAGATACGCAGTATTTT. Its protein is CSALAQRTPGGLYTDTQYF.

CDR3 loop: CASSRDPGRNTEAFF. DNA of the CDR3: TGTGCCAGCAGCCGAGATCCAGGCCGGAACACTGAAGCTTTCTTT. This chain connects TRBV7-9 to TRBJ1-1; D not certain. This CDR3 region has 15 residues. Trimming left V 5 bases short and J 1 base short, with 14 bases between. Germline V gene data show CDR1 as SEHNR and CDR2 as FQNEAQ (reference sequence).

The count of this clonotype is one. Germline is not matched at one junction end, which may reflect a read error. CDR3 sequence (DNA): TGTTCCAGCAGCTTGGGGACAGGGGGCGTCGGTAGCTACGAGCAGTACTTC. It specifies CSSSLGTGGVGSYEQYF. The gene calls are TRBV7-2 and TRBJ2-7, with TRBD1 matching 12 bases. The CDR3 covers 17 residues. Germline V lookup: CDR1 SGHTA, CDR2 FQGNSA.

In its sample, this clonotype was seen many times. The CDR3 protein is CASSLLAEGTYNEQFF. The CDR3 DNA follows: TGTGCCAGCAGCCTTTTAGCCGAGGGGACCTACAATGAGCAGTTCTTC. The V gene is TRBV6-2 or TRBV6-3, the J gene TRBJ2-1, with D perhaps given as TRBD1 or TRBD2 (5 bases each). CDR1 is MNHEY, CDR2 SVGEGT, per germline. The CDR3 length is 16 residues. V shed 6 bases and J shed 2 bases, with 17 bases lying between them.

This clonotype has only a few counts. This chain uses TRBV20-1 with TRBJ1-4; D is ambiguous. Trimming stripped 6 bases from V and 5 bases from J, with 13 bases between. Germline CDR1 is DFQATT and CDR2 is SNEGSKA (reference sequence). This CDR3 is built from 13 residues. The CDR3 region has the DNA TGCAGTGCCTTTGACGGAGGAAATGAAAAACTGTTTTTT. As protein: CSAFDGGNEKLFF.

The rearrangement uses TRBV11-2 and TRBJ2-7; 9 bases fit TRBD1. With 4 bases clipped from V and 2 bases from J, the junction kept 6 bases outside the gene matches. Germline V gives CDR1 SGHAT, CDR2 FQNNGV. The CDR3 extends over 15 amino acids. The CDR3 nucleotides are TGTGCCAGCAGCTCTGGACAGGGGATACCCTACGAGCAGTACTTC. It codes for CASSSGQGIPYEQYF.

This clonotype occurred many times. This rearrangement joins TRBV29-1 to TRBJ1-1, with 7 nucleotides matching TRBD1. The CDR3 is made up of 13 amino acids. Trimming took 6 bases from V and 3 from J; bases not matched to a gene: 7. Germline CDR1 SQVTM, CDR2 ANQGSEA. CDR3 DNA sequence: TGCAGCGTATCCGGGACAGAGGACACTGAAGCTTTCTTT. Translating gives CSVSGTEDTEAFF.

The chain joins TRBV6-2 or TRBV6-3 to TRBJ2-1, with unresolved D. Germline CDR1 is MNHEY and CDR2 is SVGEGT. Trimming cost V 0 bases and J 5 bases, with 11 bases left between them. CDR3 length: 15 amino acids. The CDR3, as DNA: TGTGCCAGCAGTTACTCGATCAGTATGCACAATGAGCAGTTCTTC. It translates to CASSYSISMHNEQFF.

In this sample, this clonotype turned up many times. The V call is TRBV7-9, the J call TRBJ2-2; possibly TRBD2 for D (5 bases). From germline, CDR1 is SEHNR and CDR2 FQNEAQ (reference sequence). The CDR3 runs to 13 residues. Trimming shortened V by 5 bases and J by 5 bases, and 9 bases separated the two germline ends. This CDR3 is CASSLEGTGELFF. The CDR3 DNA sequence: TGTGCCAGCAGCCTTGAGGGAACCGGGGAGCTGTTTTTT.

This clonotype was counted a few times. V and J are TRBV30 and TRBJ2-5; D uncertain. Trimming took 3 bases from V and 5 from J, leaving 7 bases between them. CDR1 is GTSNPN and CDR2 is SVGIG in the germline V gene (reference sequence). This CDR3 is 11 amino acids long. CDR3 in amino acids: CAWSAQETQYF. The CDR3, as DNA: TGTGCCTGGAGCGCACAGGAGACCCAGTACTTC.

The chain is built from TRBV4-2 and TRBJ2-3; D possibly corresponds to TRBD1 (5 bases). This CDR3 spans 14 amino acids. Germline CDR1 is LGHNA and CDR2 is YNFKEQ. Deletions cut 0 bases from V and 6 bases from J, with 10 bases between. CDR3 in amino acids: CASSQERGPDTQYF. CDR3 DNA sequence: TGTGCCAGCAGCCAAGAAAGGGGCCCGGATACGCAGTATTTT.

In its sample, this clonotype was seen a few times. This CDR3 is CASRGLNQPQHF. CDR3 nucleotide sequence: TGTGCCAGCAGAGGCCTCAATCAGCCCCAGCATTTT. This chain connects TRBV2 to TRBJ1-5; unclear D gene. Germline values: CDR1 SNHLY, CDR2 FYNNEI. This CDR3 has 12 amino acids. With 6 bases removed from V and 3 bases from J, the gap between germline ends came to 6 bases.

This chain links TRBV5-1 with TRBJ1-1, with D unclear. Germline-derived CDR1 and CDR2 are SGHRS and YFSETQ. V lost 4 bases to trimming and J lost 10 bases, with 17 bases between them. The CDR3 has 13 amino acids. The CDR3 reads CASSPDGGNRAFF. CDR3 DNA sequence: TGCGCCAGCAGCCCGGACGGAGGGAATCGAGCTTTCTTT.

The rearrangement uses TRBV4-1 and TRBJ2-2; possibly TRBD1 for D (5 bases). Trimming took off 1 base at V and 2 bases at J, with 11 bases between the two ends. The CDR3 has 16 amino acids. Per germline, CDR1 MGHRA and CDR2 YSYEKL. The CDR3 loop is CASSQVPGANTGELFF. For the CDR3, the DNA is TGCGCCAGCAGCCAAGTACCTGGGGCCAACACCGGGGAGCTGTTTTTT.

This clonotype was seen more than once but under ten times. The chain links TRBV12-5 to TRBJ2-2; no clear D gene. The CDR3 runs to 11 residues. Germline V gene data show CDR1 as LGHNT and CDR2 as FRNRAP. The V end was cut by 3 bases, the J end by 7 bases, with 3 bases between. CDR3 sequence (DNA): TGTGCTAGTGGTTTCTTCGGGGAGCTGTTTTTT. Protein sequence: CASGFFGELFF.

This clonotype was found many times. This CDR3 reads CATSDPVDSNEQFF. The CDR3 region has the DNA TGTGCCACCAGTGATCCGGTGGATTCCAATGAGCAGTTCTTC. The chain couples TRBV24-1 to TRBJ2-1, with unresolved D. Germline V CDR1 and CDR2: KGHDR, SFDVKD. The CDR3 is 14 residues long. The germline V and J ends were trimmed by 3 bases and 6 bases, with 11 bases remaining between them.

The chain employs TRBV7-6 and TRBJ2-1; D may be TRBD2 (5 bases). The germline gives CDR1 SGHVS, CDR2 FNYEAQ. V lost 1 base and J 9 bases, leaving 10 bases between the germline ends. The CDR3 extends over 13 amino acids. CDR3 nucleotides: TGTGCCAGCAGCTTAGGCGGGCATTCTGAGCAGTTCTTC. The encoded protein is CASSLGGHSEQFF.

A few counts support this clonotype. This chain uses TRBV3-1 with TRBJ1-2; 8 nucleotides align to TRBD1. Trimming cost V 7 bases and J 0 bases; bases outside gene matches: 1. The CDR3 runs to 13 residues. In germline, CDR1 is LGHDT, CDR2 YNNKEL (reference sequence). The CDR3 here is CASTQGANYGYTF. The CDR3 DNA is TGTGCCAGCACACAGGGGGCTAACTATGGCTACACCTTC.

This clonotype was found many times. The J gene is TRBJ1-3, the V gene TRBV5-1; D remains ambiguous. CDR1 is SGHRS and CDR2 is YFSETQ in the germline V gene. The CDR3 loop spans 15 amino acids. Trimming removed 1 base at V and 0 bases at J, with 8 bases between. Here the CDR3 reads CASSLTPVSGNTIYF. The CDR3 DNA reads TGCGCCAGCAGCTTGACGCCGGTCTCTGGAAACACCATATATTTT.

The CDR3 is CASSLRGGGEQYF. CDR3 sequence (DNA): TGTGCCAGCAGTTTAAGGGGAGGAGGCGAGCAGTACTTC. V and J are TRBV12-3 or TRBV12-4 and TRBJ2-7; possible D gene TRBD2, 6 bases. Trimming pared 2 bases from V and 6 bases from J, leaving 11 bases between. The CDR3 extends over 13 amino acids.

This clonotype turned up a few times. The V and J genes are TRBV27 and TRBJ2-1, with 7 bases fitting TRBD2. CDR1 and CDR2 from the germline V gene are MNHEY and SMNVEV (reference sequence). The V and J ends lost 2 bases and 4 bases, in that order; junction bases with no gene match: 5. This CDR3 has 15 residues. The CDR3 DNA follows: TGTGCCAGCAGTTTAGGGGTCGGGGGGTACAATGAGCAGTTCTTC. Amino acid sequence: CASSLGVGGYNEQFF.

This clonotype was seen a handful of times. J is TRBJ2-3 and V is TRBV12-3 or TRBV12-4; 10 bases are shared with TRBD2. The CDR3 is made up of 15 amino acids. Trimming took 4 bases from V and 5 from J; bases not matched to a gene: 6. This CDR3 reads CASSSWTSGKDTQYF. DNA of the CDR3: TGTGCCAGCAGTTCCTGGACTAGCGGAAAAGATACGCAGTATTTT.

This clonotype was seen a handful of times. The chain links TRBV2 to TRBJ2-5; tentatively, D is TRBD1 (6 bases). The CDR3 runs to 10 residues. Germline lookup yields CDR1 SNHLY and CDR2 FYNNEI. Trimming pared 6 bases from V and 10 bases from J, leaving 9 bases between. The CDR3 DNA is TGTGCCAGCAGACAGGGAGTCCAGTACTTC. Its protein product is CASRQGVQYF.

This clonotype turned up a few times. The chain joins TRBV7-2 to TRBJ2-6; possibly TRBD2 for D (6 bases). Trimming stripped 1 base from V and 7 bases from J, with 14 bases between. Germline CDR1 SGHTA, CDR2 FQGNSA. The CDR3 has 16 residues. The CDR3 nucleotides are TGTGCCAGCAGCTTAGACGGGGGTCTGCGAGCCAACGTCCTGACTTTC. Translation gives CASSLDGGLRANVLTF.

This clonotype was seen only once. V and J are TRBV13 and TRBJ2-3; 7 bases are a match to TRBD2. This CDR3 is 15 amino acids long. Germline V gives CDR1 PRHDT, CDR2 FYEKMQ (reference sequence). The V gene end was trimmed by 1 base and the J gene end by 5 bases; junction bases not matched to a gene: 6. CDR3 in DNA: TGTGCCAGCAGCTTAGAAGCGGGGAGCCAAGATACGCAGTATTTT. Translated, it gives CASSLEAGSQDTQYF.

The chain links TRBV5-1 to TRBJ2-5; TRBD1 is a possible D gene (6 bases). This CDR3 spans 14 amino acids. Between the trimmed V and J ends, which lost 0 bases and 4 bases, there was a span of 10 bases. The germline V gene encodes CDR1 SGHRS and CDR2 YFSETQ. The CDR3: CASSLGQDGETQYF. In DNA, the CDR3 is TGCGCCAGCAGCTTGGGACAGGATGGAGAGACCCAGTACTTC.

This clonotype turned up a few times. The V and J genes are TRBV20-1 and TRBJ1-1, with TRBD1 identical over 7 bases. Trimming cost V 6 bases and J 0 bases; bases outside gene matches: 10. This CDR3 has 15 residues. CDR1 DFQATT and CDR2 SNEGSKA come from the germline V gene (reference sequence). CDR3 nucleotides: TGCAGTGCAAGCCAGGGACAGCTCATGAACACTGAAGCTTTCTTT. Its translation: CSASQGQLMNTEAFF.